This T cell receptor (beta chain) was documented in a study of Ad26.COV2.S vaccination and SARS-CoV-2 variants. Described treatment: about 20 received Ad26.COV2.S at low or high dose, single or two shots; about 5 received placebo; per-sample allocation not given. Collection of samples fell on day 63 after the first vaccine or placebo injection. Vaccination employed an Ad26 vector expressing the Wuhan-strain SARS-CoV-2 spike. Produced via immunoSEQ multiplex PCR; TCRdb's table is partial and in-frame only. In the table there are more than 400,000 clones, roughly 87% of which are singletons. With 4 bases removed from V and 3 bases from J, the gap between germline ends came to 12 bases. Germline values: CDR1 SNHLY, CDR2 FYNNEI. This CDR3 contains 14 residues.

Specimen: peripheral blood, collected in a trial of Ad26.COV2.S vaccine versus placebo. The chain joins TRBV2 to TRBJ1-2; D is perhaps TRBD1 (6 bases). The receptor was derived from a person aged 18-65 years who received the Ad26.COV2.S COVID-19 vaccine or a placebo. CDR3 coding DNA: TGTGCCAGCAGTGTGGCGGGGGCGTACTATGGCTACACCTTC. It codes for CASSVAGAYYGYTF. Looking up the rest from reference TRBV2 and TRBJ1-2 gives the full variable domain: EPEVTQTPSHQVTQMGQEVILRCVPISNHLYFYWYRQILGQKVEFLVSFYNNEISEKSEIFDDQFSVERPDGSNFTLKIRSTKLEDSAMYFCASSVAGAYYGYTFGSGTRLTVV.